What follows are 17 T cell receptor beta chains derived from one specimen sequenced in a study of cytomegalovirus exposure and HLA in healthy donors. Sequencing was performed with immunoSEQ multiplex PCR; in TCRdb, only in-frame clones are kept and a portion is missing. The table records about 160,000 clones, 85% to 90% of them present only once. Sequencing was carried out using PBMCs. All receptors derive from a woman aged 25-40 years in good health and CMV-seronegative.

This sequence joins TRBV20-1 and TRBJ2-1; D is uncertain. Per the germline V gene, CDR1 is DFQATT and CDR2 is SNEGSKA (reference sequence). The CDR3 loop spans 11 amino acids. Trimming took 1 base from V and 5 from J, leaving 3 bases between them. CDR3 region: CSARVHNEQFF. The CDR3 bases are TGCAGTGCTAGAGTCCACAATGAGCAGTTCTTC.

The gene calls are TRBV2 and TRBJ1-1; D possibly corresponds to TRBD1 (5 bases). The germline V and J ends were trimmed by 5 bases and 2 bases, with 15 bases remaining between them. The CDR3 is made up of 15 amino acids. Per the germline V gene, CDR1 is SNHLY and CDR2 is FYNNEI. The DNA for the CDR3 is TGTGCCAGCAGTTTTTCGGGGGTACGAAACACTGAAGCTTTCTTT. Translated, it gives CASSFSGVRNTEAFF. The variable domain in full, completed from reference TRBV2 and TRBJ1-1, reads EPEVTQTPSHQVTQMGQEVILRCVPISNHLYFYWYRQILGQKVEFLVSFYNNEISEKSEIFDDQFSVERPDGSNFTLKIRSTKLEDSAMYFCASSFSGVRNTEAFFGQGTRLTVV.

This CDR3 reads CASRRAHANTGELFF. The DNA of the CDR3 is TGTGCCAGCCGCAGGGCTCACGCGAACACCGGGGAGCTGTTTTTT. The V and J genes are TRBV2 and TRBJ2-2; perhaps TRBD1 as D (5 bases). V was shortened by 8 bases and J by 0 bases, with 13 bases between the two germline ends. Germline loops: CDR1 SNHLY, CDR2 FYNNEI. This CDR3 spans 15 amino acids.

The rearrangement links TRBV13 to TRBJ2-7; 8 bases map to TRBD2. The CDR3 totals 17 residues. Unmatched junction bases numbered 16, after V lost 7 bases and J lost 2 bases. Per germline, CDR1 PRHDT and CDR2 FYEKMQ (reference sequence). CDR3 nucleotide sequence: TGTGCCAGCAACAACTTGGCGGGAGGCTTGACAACCTACGAGCAGTACTTC. Translating gives CASNNLAGGLTTYEQYF.

V and J are TRBV28 and TRBJ2-3; 7 positions match TRBD1. This CDR3 region has 16 residues. V shed 3 bases, J shed 2 bases, and the junction held 8 bases outside the gene matches. Germline-derived CDR1 and CDR2 are MDHEN and SYDVKM. The CDR3 region has the DNA TGTGCCAGCAGTTTGAAAACAGGGGATAACACAGATACGCAGTATTTT. Protein sequence: CASSLKTGDNTDTQYF.

This rearrangement joins TRBV10-3 to TRBJ1-1, with 7 bases that match TRBD1. V gave up 6 bases and J gave up 1 base; unmatched junction bases: 2. The CDR3 sequence is 13 residues long. In germline, CDR1 is ENHRY, CDR2 SYGVKD. CDR3 sequence: CAIRRDRNTEAFF. The CDR3 coding sequence is TGTGCCATCAGGAGGGACAGGAACACTGAAGCTTTCTTT.

CDR3 sequence reads: CASSPLGAPEGYTF. The DNA for the CDR3 is TGTGCCAGCTCACCGCTAGGAGCGCCAGAAGGCTACACCTTC. The rearrangement links TRBV18 to TRBJ1-2; D remains ambiguous. Deletions cut 3 bases from V and 8 bases from J, with 16 bases between. This CDR3 is 14 amino acids long. Per germline, CDR1 KGHSH and CDR2 LQKENI.

V gene TRBV28 combines with J gene TRBJ2-3; a possible D gene is TRBD2 (5 bases). Trimming cost V 7 bases and J 6 bases, with 17 bases left between them. This CDR3 comprises 14 residues. The V gene's germline CDR1 is MDHEN and CDR2 SYDVKM. The CDR3 DNA reads TGTGCCAGCAAAAAAACCCCCCCGGGGGATACGCAGTATTTT. It encodes CASKKTPPGDTQYF.

The chain joins TRBV14 to TRBJ2-3, with 9 bases matching TRBD2. V dropped 0 bases and J dropped 4; count of bases not matched to a gene: 5. Germline assignment: CDR1 SGHDN and CDR2 FVKESK. CDR3 length: 16 amino acids. The CDR3 bases are TGTGCCAGCAGCCAAGAAGTTAGCGGGGGCGCAGATACGCAGTATTTT. This codes for CASSQEVSGGADTQYF.

The chain links TRBV9 to TRBJ2-5; TRBD2 is a possible D gene (6 bases). This CDR3 is 15 amino acids long. Germline CDR1 is SGDLS and CDR2 is YYNGEE. V was clipped by 0 bases and J by 1 base, with 10 bases between them. The CDR3 loop is CASSVVGSGQETQYF. In nucleotides, the CDR3 is TGTGCCAGCAGCGTAGTCGGGAGTGGCCAAGAGACCCAGTACTTC.

The rearrangement joins TRBV5-1 to TRBJ2-5; D gene unclear. CDR3 size: 17 residues. V was trimmed by 0 bases and J by 2 bases, leaving 17 bases between them. Germline V gene lookup returns CDR1 SGHRS and CDR2 YFSETQ. The CDR3 loop is CASSLGWATPEQETQYF. The CDR3 nucleotides read TGCGCCAGCAGCTTGGGGTGGGCTACCCCAGAGCAAGAGACCCAGTACTTC.

Comment on this clone: Within the sample, other DNA sequences also encode this same CDR3. The genes are TRBV27 and TRBJ2-1; D call uncertain. Deletions cut 6 bases from V and 0 bases from J, with 6 bases between. This CDR3 spans 13 amino acids. Per the germline V gene, CDR1 is MNHEY and CDR2 is SMNVEV (reference sequence). CDR3 in amino acids: CASSSSSYNEQFF. Here the CDR3 DNA reads TGTGCCAGCAGCAGTAGCTCCTACAATGAGCAGTTCTTC.

The rearrangement links TRBV11-2 to TRBJ2-2, with D possibly being TRBD2 (6 bases). This CDR3 region has 16 residues. Germline V gene sequence: CDR1 SGHAT, CDR2 FQNNGV. V gave up 6 bases and J gave up 1 base, with 15 bases separating them. The CDR3: CASSLSLRGNTGELFF. CDR3 nucleotides: TGTGCCAGCAGTCTCTCGTTGCGGGGGAACACCGGGGAGCTGTTTTTT.

This chain joins TRBV28 and TRBJ2-1; D ambiguous. The V gene lost 7 bases and the J gene lost 8 bases, with 9 bases spanning the gap. The germline CDR1 and CDR2 sequences are MDHEN and SYDVKM. This CDR3 contains 11 residues. The CDR3 coding sequence is TGTGCCAGCACCCTTAGGTATGAGCAGTTCTTC. Amino acids: CASTLRYEQFF.

This chain joins TRBV19 and TRBJ2-2; D remains unclear. V was cut by 6 bases and J by 8 bases, with 16 bases left in between. CDR3 length: 14 amino acids. CDR1 LNHDA and CDR2 SQIVND come from the germline V gene (reference sequence). The DNA of the CDR3 is TGTGCCAGTAGAGCCGGAGCCTCACCGGGGGAGCTGTTTTTT. It is translated as CASRAGASPGELFF.

V and J are TRBV6-1 and TRBJ1-5; D unclear. The CDR3 loop spans 13 amino acids. The germline CDR1 and CDR2 sequences are MNHNS and SASEGT. With 3 bases removed from V and 10 bases from J, the gap between germline ends came to 13 bases. The CDR3 spells CASSDQVRGPQHF. CDR3 bases: TGTGCCAGCAGTGACCAAGTTCGGGGTCCCCAGCATTTT.

The genes are TRBV29-1 and TRBJ2-3, with 10 bases matching TRBD2. V lost 7 bases and J lost 2; bases outside the gene matches: 6. This CDR3 contains 14 residues. Per the germline V gene, CDR1 is SQVTM and CDR2 is ANQGSEA. The chain's CDR3 is CSADGTSDTDTQYF. Written as DNA, the CDR3 is TGCAGCGCAGACGGGACTAGCGACACAGATACGCAGTATTTT.